The following is a T cell receptor (beta chain) sequence with its context. Its antigen is unknown. This sample is part of a study of cytomegalovirus exposure and HLA in healthy donors. Study-wide context: Out of a few hundred genotyped donors, about 80% belonged to the Caucasian-associated ancestry cluster. General observations from the study: Later analysis indicated greater clonal expansion among HLA-associated TCR beta chains than among equally common other chains. The study recorded over 150 TCR beta chains that were cytomegalovirus-associated.

The PCR was carried out with 60 Vbeta primers and 13 Jbeta primers. Source study methods: Unique TCR beta chains totaled roughly 79 million in a later count, with roughly 11 million of them shared. Assay: immunoSEQ multiplex PCR; the TCRdb copy retains only in-frame clones and omits some. Clonal size and the V and J genes are those of that table, whereas D and trimming came from the DNA. The table has 110,000 or so clones, 74% seen once; the top ten hold 4% to 4.5%. Sample: PBMCs. The receptor was isolated from a woman aged 40 to 50 in good health and CMV-seropositive.

CDR3 amino acids: CASSLAGNSYNEQFF. The CDR3 DNA is TGCGCCAGCAGCTTAGCGGGGAACTCCTACAATGAGCAGTTCTTC. J is TRBJ2-1 and V is TRBV5-1, with TRBD2 identical over 7 bases. Germline V CDR1 and CDR2: SGHRS, YFSETQ. V gave up 2 bases and J gave up 0 bases; unmatched junction bases: 2. The CDR3 has 15 residues.